This T cell receptor beta chain came from a study of blood T cell repertoires in COVID-19. Turning to the study itself: The study drew acute and convalescent COVID-19 samples from the United States, Italy and Spain. Sources were T cells, B-cell-depleted T cells, or PBMCs; the material itself was cDNA or gDNA.

There are 16 residues in the CDR3. The V gene's germline CDR1 is LNHDA and CDR2 SQIVND (reference sequence). V trimming: 7 bases; J trimming: 4 bases; junction bases outside the gene matches: 10. Original data processing: Estimation of nucleated cell counts relied on the amplification of reference gene primers. The data were produced by immunoSEQ multiplex PCR, yet TCRdb's version contains in-frame clones alone and is incomplete. V and J calls plus clone size are reproduced from that table; the DNA served to infer D and trimming. The repertoire holds about 100,000 clones, with approximately 80% as singletons.

The sequenced sample was peripheral blood. The chain carries TRBV19 and TRBJ2-1; 10 positions match TRBD2. This receptor was taken from a man in his 70s with active or convalescent COVID-19. The CDR3 reads CASIGGRTSGYNEQFF. CDR3 DNA: TGTGCCAGTATTGGGGGGAGGACTAGCGGATACAATGAGCAGTTCTTC. Full variable domain (missing parts from reference TRBV19 and TRBJ2-1): DGGITQSPKYLFRKEGQNVTLSCEQNLNHDAMYWYRQDPGQGLRLIYYSQIVNDFQKGDIAEGYSVSREKKESFPLTVTSAQKNPTAFYLCASIGGRTSGYNEQFFGPGTRLTVL.